A selection of T cell receptor beta chains follows, all from one sample in a study of T cell changes during pregnancy in multiple sclerosis. Sequencing was performed with immunoSEQ multiplex PCR; in TCRdb, only in-frame clones are kept and a portion is missing. The table lists about 43,000 clones, roughly 90% of them singletons. Sequencing used peripheral blood, obtained in the second trimester of pregnancy. All receptors derive from a female donor in good health, enrolled as a control in a pregnancy study. Each CDR3 is given with its conserved first and last residue. Fields, in order: clone size, V gene, J gene, D gene, CDR3 DNA, CDR3 protein. The D gene is left open where the match is weak. Expanded clones are given a class, and other clones once, few, many or no size at all.

NA	TRBV18	TRBJ1-4	TRBD1	TGTGCCAGCTCACCAGAGACAGGGGGAAGAAAGGAAAAACTGTTTTTT	CASSPETGGRKEKLFF
NA	TRBV18	TRBJ1-5	NA	TGTGCCAGCTCACCTAACAGGGAATGGCAGCCCCAGCATTTT	CASSPNREWQPQHF
few	TRBV27	TRBJ1-5	NA	TGTGCCAGCAGTCCAGGGGTCGATCAGCCCCAGCATTTT	CASSPGVDQPQHF
NA	TRBV19	TRBJ1-6	NA	TGTGCCAGTAATGGTGGCACCTATAATTCACCCCTCCACTTT	CASNGGTYNSPLHF
NA	TRBV19	TRBJ1-5	NA	TGTGCCAGTAGTACAGCGAGCTCCAGCAATCAGCCCCAGCATTTT	CASSTASSSNQPQHF
NA	TRBV18	TRBJ2-7	TRBD2	TGTGCCAGCTCGCCCCCGGGGGGGACTAGGTACGAGCAGTACTTC	CASSPPGGTRYEQYF
once	TRBV6-5	TRBJ1-3	TRBD1	TGTGCCAGCAGTTACTCACAGGGGCCTGGAAACACCATATATTTT	CASSYSQGPGNTIYF
NA	TRBV13	TRBJ2-2	TRBD2	TGTGCCAGCAGCCCCACAACTAGCGGGAGGAACACCGGGGAGCTGTTTTTT	CASSPTTSGRNTGELFF
NA	TRBV28	TRBJ2-3	TRBD2	TGTGCCAGCAAAGGGGTAGCGGGGCCATCTAGCACAGATACGCAGTATTTT	CASKGVAGPSSTDTQYF
NA	TRBV27	TRBJ1-2	TRBD1	TGTGCCAGCAGTTGGGACAGAAACTATGGCTACACCTTC	CASSWDRNYGYTF
NA	TRBV10-1	TRBJ2-7	NA	TGCGCCAGCAGTGAACGGGCGGACTTCTACGAGCAGTACTTC	CASSERADFYEQYF
NA	TRBV9	TRBJ2-5	TRBD2	TGTGCCAGCAGCGCGCCCTCTAGCGGGGGGGGTATAGAGACCCAGTACTTC	CASSAPSSGGGIETQYF
NA	TRBV19	TRBJ1-2	TRBD1	TGTGCCAGTAGTATCCGGGACAGTATCTATGGCTACACCTTC	CASSIRDSIYGYTF
NA	TRBV2	TRBJ1-1	NA	TGTGCCAGCAGTGGAGGGTTGTGGTTGAACACTGAAGCTTTCTTT	CASSGGLWLNTEAFF
NA	TRBV2	TRBJ2-2	TRBD2	TGTGCCAGCATTCGGACTAGCGGGAGCTCCGGGGAGCTGTTTTTT	CASIRTSGSSGELFF
NA	TRBV5-8	TRBJ2-1	NA	TGTGCCAGCAGCTTAACCACAGGGAGTCGGCTCAATGAGCAGTTCTTC	CASSLTTGSRLNEQFF
few	TRBV2	TRBJ1-1	NA	TGTGCCAGCACCCAGGAAGTTGAAGCTTTCTTT	CASTQEVEAFF
NA	TRBV6-5	TRBJ1-1	NA	TGTGCCAGCAGCCCGCAGGGGAAGGCTGAAGCTTTCTTT	CASSPQGKAEAFF
NA	TRBV7-9	TRBJ2-3	NA	TGTGCCAGCAGCTGGGGGGTAGGCCCAGATACGCAGTATTTT	CASSWGVGPDTQYF
NA	TRBV29-1	TRBJ1-2	NA	TGCAGCGTCGCTAGTTTGCGCGATGGCTACACCTTC	CSVASLRDGYTF
NA	TRBV5-1	TRBJ1-2	NA	TGCGCCAGCAGACCTCAGTCCAGTTCTTATGGCCACACCTTC	CASRPQSSSYGHTF
once	TRBV2	TRBJ2-1	NA	TGTGCCAGCCCGCGTGGTAGAAACAATGAGCAGTTCTTC	CASPRGRNNEQFF
once	TRBV6-5	TRBJ1-1	NA	TGTGCCAGCAGTCCCGACAGGATCGCTGAAGCTTTCTTT	CASSPDRIAEAFF
NA	TRBV6-5	TRBJ1-1	NA	TGTGCCAGCAGTTGGACAGACTTGAACACTGAAGCTTTCTTT	CASSWTDLNTEAFF
NA	TRBV18	TRBJ2-7	TRBD1	TGTGCCAGCTCACCCTTGTGGACAGGGGACGAGCAGTACTTC	CASSPLWTGDEQYF
NA	TRBV10-1	TRBJ2-5	TRBD1	TGCGCCAGCAGTCCGGACAGGGGCCGAGAGACCCAGTACTTC	CASSPDRGRETQYF
NA	TRBV7-2	TRBJ2-7	TRBD1	TGTGCCAGCAGCTTAACAGGGGGCCGACACGAGCAGTACTTC	CASSLTGGRHEQYF
NA	TRBV19	TRBJ1-5	TRBD1	TGTGCCAGTAGTATTTATTTCCGGGACAGGGGGGAGCAGCCCCAGCATTTT	CASSIYFRDRGEQPQHF
NA	TRBV10-1	TRBJ2-2	TRBD1	TGCGCCAGCAGTTGGGACAGATACACCGGGGAGCTGTTTTTT	CASSWDRYTGELFF
NA	TRBV6-4	TRBJ2-2	TRBD1	TGTGCCAGCAGCCCTTATACCGGGACAGACACCGGGGAGCTGTTTTTT	CASSPYTGTDTGELFF
NA	TRBV7-2	TRBJ2-4	TRBD1	TGTGCCAGCAGCTTAGGGGGACAGGGGGGAGACATTCAGTACTTC	CASSLGGQGGDIQYF
NA	TRBV5-5	TRBJ1-3	TRBD1	TGTGCCAGCAGCTGGATGACAGGGACTGGAAACACCATATATTTT	CASSWMTGTGNTIYF
few	TRBV25-1	TRBJ1-1	NA	TGTGCCAGCAGTGACTGGACTGAGAACACTGAAGCTTTCTTT	CASSDWTENTEAFF
NA	TRBV7-2	TRBJ1-2	NA	TGTGCCAGCAGCTTAGATCCCCGAGCCTCTGGCTACACCTTC	CASSLDPRASGYTF
NA	TRBV10-3	TRBJ2-4	TRBD1	TGTGCCATCAGCCCGGGGACAGAGAAAAACATTCAGTACTTC	CAISPGTEKNIQYF
NA	TRBV6-5	TRBJ1-3	NA	TGTGCCAGCAGTTACACTCAGGGGTTCTCTGGAAACACCATATATTTT	CASSYTQGFSGNTIYF
NA	TRBV11-3	TRBJ1-1	TRBD1	TGTGCCAGCAGCTTAGGCCCGGGACAGGGGGTTGAAGCTTTCTTT	CASSLGPGQGVEAFF
NA	TRBV6-5	TRBJ1-1	NA	TGTGCCAGCAGTTACGATGTGGGCAAGAACACTGAAGCTTTCTTT	CASSYDVGKNTEAFF
NA	TRBV21-1	TRBJ1-2	NA	TGTGCCAGCAGCAAAGTCGAACAGGGTTATGGCTACACCTTC	CASSKVEQGYGYTF